This T cell receptor beta chain came from a study of shared clonotypes between healthy human individuals. Study context: Plates per donor: three CD4 naive, three CD4 memory, two CD8 naive, one CD8 memory. The study's findings and limits: It was observed that 5% to 6.5% of naive CD4 clonotypes were shared across a handful of donors.

Some clones are missing from TCRdb's copy, which holds only in-frame ones; the method was immunoSEQ multiplex PCR. The data hold hundreds of thousands of clones, with 87% observed a single time. CDR1 is MNHEY, CDR2 SMNVEV, per germline (reference sequence). V shed 0 bases and J shed 4 bases, with 7 bases lying between them. The CDR3 is made up of 15 amino acids. In the case of this clone: Its antigen is as yet unknown.

The donors, all of them Caucasian adults, lived in Nashville, Tennessee. The sequence derives from a man aged 18-30 years in good health. The specimen sequenced was memory CD8+ T cells sorted from blood. The subset is: CD45RO+ cells pooled with CCR7-negative TemRA cells. This chain uses TRBV27 with TRBJ2-6; D unresolved. In DNA, the CDR3 is TGTGCCAGCAGTTTATCCCTATACGGGGCCAACGTCCTGACTTTC. This translates into CASSLSLYGANVLTF.